This T cell receptor beta chain was retrieved from a study of cytomegalovirus exposure and HLA in healthy donors. About the research overall: Out of approximately 170 million T cells, an earlier analysis found fewer than 140 million unique TCR beta sequences in total. The Caucasian-associated ancestry cluster contained 81% of the roughly 400 genotyped donors.

As to this clone: Its target is not known.

Study-level results: HLA alleles were associated with 15,000 to 20,000 TCR beta sequences in a later analysis at 0.05 false discovery rate. It was reported that TCR beta sequences correctly inferred the HLA-A and HLA-B alleles for most subjects.

The primer mix had 60 Vbeta and 13 Jbeta primers. Method: immunoSEQ multiplex PCR; TCRdb's copy keeps in-frame clones and lacks some. The sample records 100,000 or so clones, roughly 80% being singletons. The J segment lost 5 bases and the V segment lost 4 bases, leaving 8 bases of the junction unmatched. The CDR3 loop spans 15 amino acids. Per germline, CDR1 MNHNS and CDR2 SASEGT. This receptor was identified in a man between 35 and 55 years old in good health and CMV-seronegative. The chain employs TRBV6-1 and TRBJ1-2, with TRBD1 identical over 9 bases. Sequencing input: PBMCs. The CDR3 DNA reads TGTGCCAGCAGTGGAACCGGGACAGGGTATTATGGCTACACCTTC. Translation: CASSGTGTGYYGYTF.